The rows below give T cell receptor beta chains drawn from one sample of a study of blood T cells in healthy people across ages. TCRdb redid the calling of the 5' RACE reads with MiXCR, one entry per CDR3 protein. This sample yields approximately 2,000,000 distinct CDR3 sequences, of which roughly two fifths are seen a single time; 20% to 25% belongs to the top ten. Sequencing was carried out using blood. These receptors originate from a human donor in good health. Both conserved end residues are part of each CDR3. D genes are given only for firm matches. Rows give clone size only sometimes, using once, few, many, or a class for an expanded clone.

NA TRBJ2-2 TRBV18 TRBD1 TGTGCCAGCTCGGGGGACAGATCCACCGGGGAGCTGTTTTTT CASSGDRSTGELFF
NA TRBJ1-2 TRBV19 TRBD1 TGTGCCGGGCGACAGGGATATGGCTACACCTTC CAGRQGYGYTF
NA TRBJ2-3 TRBV5-5 TRBD1 TGTGCCAGCAGCTACCCACAGGGGGCAGGAACAGATACGCAGTATTTT CASSYPQGAGTDTQYF
NA TRBJ2-5 TRBV7-8 NA TGTGCCAGCAGCTTAGTGCTGGCTATCGGGTCCGAGACCCAGTACTTC CASSLVLAIGSETQYF
NA TRBJ2-7 TRBV6-6 TRBD1 TGTGCCAGCAGTGGCTATACCGGGACAGGTTTCTACGAGCAGTACTTC CASSGYTGTGFYEQYF
NA TRBJ2-3 TRBV24-1 TRBD2 TGTGCCACCAGTGATTCCAACCCGGGACTAGCGGCCAGCACAGATACGCAGTATTTT CATSDSNPGLAASTDTQYF
few TRBJ2-1 TRBV7-9 TRBD1 TGTGCCAGTAGCTTAGCGTACTCGACAGGGGCGAGCAATGAGCAGTTCTTC CASSLAYSTGASNEQFF
NA TRBJ1-2 TRBV27 NA TGTGCCAGCAGTTTTTCAACAGAGGGGAACTATGGCTACACCTTC CASSFSTEGNYGYTF
few TRBJ2-7 TRBV29-1 NA TGCAGCTTGCTATTTAACGAGCAGTACTTC CSLLFNEQYF
NA TRBJ2-7 TRBV20-1 TRBD2 TGCAGTGCTAGAGAGGCTAGCGGGGGTCATAAGGAGCAGTACTTC CSAREASGGHKEQYF
few TRBJ2-1 TRBV12-5 TRBD2 TGTGCTAGTGGTTTGGTAAGTCGGGGACTATTCTACAATGAGCAGTTCTTC CASGLVSRGLFYNEQFF
NA TRBJ1-1 TRBV29-1 NA TGCAGCGCAGGGCGCACTGAAGCTTTCTTT CSAGRTEAFF
NA TRBJ2-1 TRBV5-1 NA TGCGCCAGCACCCAAGGGACCGGTTACAATGAGCAGTTCTTC CASTQGTGYNEQFF
few TRBJ2-1 TRBV3-1 NA TGTGCCAGCAGCCCAACTAGGAGAGGGTTGGATGAGCAGTTCTTC CASSPTRRGLDEQFF
NA TRBJ2-5 TRBV7-2 TRBD2 TGTGCCAGCAGCTTACGCAGACTAGCGGGCCAAGAGACCCAGTACTTC CASSLRRLAGQETQYF
NA TRBJ2-5 TRBV7-9 NA TGTGCCAGCAGCTCGCCGGGACTCCAAGAGACCCAGTACTTC CASSSPGLQETQYF
NA TRBJ1-1 TRBV7-2 TRBD1 TGTGCCAGCAGCTCACAGGGGTTGGGGGGGCCCTGGACCCGCACTGAAGCTTTCTTT CASSSQGLGGPWTRTEAFF
NA TRBJ1-2 TRBV5-1 NA TGCGCCAGCAGCATAGTATTCGGCCGGACGGGTTATGGCTACACCTTC CASSIVFGRTGYGYTF
many TRBJ2-6 TRBV7-2 NA TGTGCCAGCAGCTTTGAGCAGGGACGCTCTGGGGCCAACGTCCTGACTTTC CASSFEQGRSGANVLTF
NA TRBJ2-7 TRBV12-3/TRBV12-4 NA TGTGCCAGCAGCCTGGGACTCCCGCTAAACGAGCAGTACTTC CASSLGLPLNEQYF
NA TRBJ1-2 TRBV6-2/TRBV6-3 NA TGTGCCAGCAGAGACGTAGGACGGTCCTATTCAGGCTACACCTTC CASRDVGRSYSGYTF
NA TRBJ2-1 TRBV20-1 TRBD2 TGCAGTGTCTCAACTAGCGGGGGGGGGTTTAATGAGCAGTTCTTC CSVSTSGGGFNEQFF
NA TRBJ2-7 TRBV27 NA TGTGCCAGCAGTTTATCTTACCCCTACGAGCAGTACTTC CASSLSYPYEQYF